This T cell receptor beta chain was captured by sequencing in a study of blood T cell repertoires in COVID-19. About the research overall: Samples representing acute and convalescent COVID-19 were sourced from the United States, Italy and Spain. Sources were T cells, B-cell-depleted T cells, or PBMCs; the material itself was cDNA or gDNA.

Authors' methods: Cell counts per sample came from amplifying reference gene primers. Method: immunoSEQ multiplex PCR; TCRdb's copy keeps in-frame clones and lacks some. D and trimming come from the DNA, and the V and J calls and clone size come from that table. The sample comprises roughly 220,000 clones, 86% of which are singletons, and 2% to 2.5% rests with the top ten. The sequence was collected from a young man who had recovered from COVID-19. Sequencing was performed on peripheral blood.

The CDR3 DNA reads as TGTGCCATCAGTGATCAGGTGACAGATACGCAGTATTTT. Amino acids: CAISDQVTDTQYF. V is TRBV10-3 and J is TRBJ2-3; D unclear. V lost 3 bases to trimming and J lost 3 bases, with 7 bases between them. The CDR3 has 13 residues. Germline CDR1 and CDR2: ENHRY and SYGVKD.